Following are 20 T cell receptor beta chains from one sample sequenced in a study of blood T cell repertoires in COVID-19. The table came from immunoSEQ multiplex PCR; TCRdb's copy has only in-frame clones and leaves some out. The table has 95,000 to 150,000 clones, 70% to 90% seen once. The sample was peripheral blood. Receptors were obtained from a woman aged 45 to 65 with active or convalescent COVID-19.

The chain joins TRBV7-2 to TRBJ1-1; 7 positions match TRBD1. The germline gives CDR1 SGHTA, CDR2 FQGNSA. The CDR3 is made up of 15 amino acids. After removal of 4 bases from V and 4 bases from J, the junction contained 9 bases not matched to a gene. CDR3 protein: CASSSLGTALTEAFF. Here the CDR3 DNA reads TGTGCCAGCAGCTCTCTTGGGACAGCTCTCACTGAAGCTTTCTTT.

The rearrangement uses TRBV5-1 and TRBJ2-5; D ambiguous. This CDR3 is built from 13 residues. V lost 0 bases and J 3 bases, leaving 6 bases between the germline ends. Germline CDR1 SGHRS, CDR2 YFSETQ. The CDR3 spells CASSLAAEETQYF. The DNA of the CDR3 is TGCGCCAGCAGCTTGGCCGCGGAAGAGACCCAGTACTTC.

The genes are TRBV7-9 and TRBJ2-2, with 8 positions matching TRBD2. The CDR3 loop spans 13 amino acids. Trimming took 5 bases from V and 6 from J; bases not matched to a gene: 2. Per germline, CDR1 SEHNR and CDR2 FQNEAQ (reference sequence). The chain's CDR3 is CASSASGPGELFF. The CDR3 DNA sequence: TGTGCCAGCAGCGCTAGCGGGCCCGGGGAGCTGTTTTTT.

As DNA, the CDR3 is TGTGCCAGCCCTCGGCGGCACCTAACCAAAAACATTCAGTACTTC. Translation: CASPRRHLTKNIQYF. The V gene is TRBV6-5, the J gene TRBJ2-4; D is unclear. The V gene's germline CDR1 is MNHEY and CDR2 SVGAGI. The V gene lost 8 bases and the J gene lost 2 bases, with 16 bases spanning the gap. The CDR3 consists of 15 residues.

The count of this clone is one. The chain links TRBV10-1 to TRBJ2-5; 8 positions match TRBD1. V lost 4 bases to trimming and J lost 2 bases; unmatched junction nucleotides: 6. Germline CDR1 WNHNN, CDR2 SYGVQD (reference sequence). The CDR3 contains 15 residues. CDR3 protein: CASSGCWDRQETQYF. The CDR3 DNA sequence: TGCGCCAGCAGTGGTTGTTGGGACAGGCAAGAGACCCAGTACTTC.

The chain couples TRBV4-1 to TRBJ2-7; D not resolved. Per germline, CDR1 MGHRA and CDR2 YSYEKL. The CDR3 length is 13 residues. The V end lost 3 bases, the J end lost 3 bases, and 9 bases lay between the germline ends. The CDR3 DNA reads TGCGCCAGCAGCCAGACATACTTCTACGAGCAGTACTTC. Amino acid sequence: CASSQTYFYEQYF.

The V and J genes are TRBV5-6 and TRBJ2-1; D is ambiguous. In germline, CDR1 is SGHDT, CDR2 YYEEEE. V was cut by 0 bases and J by 8 bases, with 12 bases left in between. The CDR3 has 14 amino acids. CDR3 region: CASSLASWPDEQFF. The CDR3 DNA reads as TGTGCCAGCAGCTTGGCCTCGTGGCCCGATGAGCAGTTCTTC. Full variable domain (rest looked up from reference TRBV5-6 and TRBJ2-1): DAGVTQSPTHLIKTRGQQVTLRCSPKSGHDTVSWYQQALGQGPQFIFQYYEEEERQRGNFPDRFSGHQFPNYSSELNVNALLLGDSALYLCASSLASWPDEQFFGPGTRLTVL.

V and J are TRBV6-5 and TRBJ1-5; 7 bases fit TRBD1. The V segment lost 8 bases and the J segment 1 base; nucleotides outside the gene matches: 8. In germline, CDR1 is MNHEY, CDR2 SVGAGI. The length of the CDR3 is 15 residues. The CDR3 region is CASLADRASNQPQHF. The CDR3 nucleotides are TGTGCCAGCCTCGCCGACAGGGCAAGCAATCAGCCCCAGCATTTT.

The V call is TRBV11-2, the J call TRBJ2-7, with a possible D match to TRBD2 (6 bases). The CDR3 consists of 14 residues. The V end was cut by 0 bases, the J end by 6 bases, with 12 bases between. Looked up from germline, CDR1 is SGHAT and CDR2 is FQNNGV. The CDR3 region has the DNA TGTGCCAGCAGCTTAGAGGCGGGAAACGGCGAGCAGTACTTC. Its protein is CASSLEAGNGEQYF.

This rearrangement joins TRBV28 to TRBJ2-2; maybe TRBD2 (5 bases). Germline V gene sequence: CDR1 MDHEN, CDR2 SYDVKM. There are 14 residues in the CDR3. The V end lost 6 bases, the J end lost 7 bases, and 15 bases lay between the germline ends. The CDR3 spells CASSQVPSGGELFF. The CDR3 nucleotides read TGTGCCAGCAGCCAAGTCCCGAGCGGCGGGGAGCTGTTTTTT.

The rearrangement joins TRBV27 to TRBJ2-1; TRBD2 might be the D (5 bases). V was shortened by 5 bases and J by 10 bases, with 15 bases between the two germline ends. The CDR3 length is 13 residues. CDR1 and CDR2 from the germline V gene are MNHEY and SMNVEV (reference sequence). The CDR3 loop reads CASSAFGVGEQFF. The CDR3 DNA sequence: TGTGCCAGCAGTGCTTTCGGGGTGGGGGAGCAGTTCTTC.

The rearrangement uses TRBV27 and TRBJ1-3; TRBD1 might be the D (6 bases). From germline, CDR1 is MNHEY and CDR2 SMNVEV (reference sequence). The CDR3 covers 15 residues. V lost 5 bases and J lost 0, with 11 bases in between. Here the CDR3 reads CASSPGTNSGNTIYF. The CDR3 nucleotides read TGTGCCAGCAGTCCCGGGACAAACTCTGGAAACACCATATATTTT.

This chain uses TRBV5-4 with TRBJ2-6; perhaps TRBD1 as D (5 bases). The germline V and J ends were trimmed by 0 bases and 0 bases, with 7 bases remaining between them. CDR1 and CDR2 from the germline V gene are SGHNT and YYREEE (reference sequence). This CDR3 spans 16 amino acids. DNA of the CDR3: TGTGCCAGCAGCTTGGGACAGAGCTCTGGGGCCAACGTCCTGACTTTC. Translated: CASSLGQSSGANVLTF.

The chain uses TRBV6-6 and TRBJ1-1; a possible D gene is TRBD1 (5 bases). The V and J ends lost 2 bases and 1 base respectively, with 8 bases between them. This CDR3 region has 14 residues. Germline-derived CDR1 and CDR2 are MNHNY and SVGAGI (reference sequence). The CDR3 bases are TGTGCCAGCAGTTACCAGGGAACGAACACTGAAGCTTTCTTT. Translating gives CASSYQGTNTEAFF.

This rearrangement joins TRBV10-3 to TRBJ1-4; D perhaps matches TRBD1 (6 bases). The germline V and J ends were trimmed by 2 bases and 7 bases, with 11 bases remaining between them. CDR3 length: 14 amino acids. Germline assignment: CDR1 ENHRY and CDR2 SYGVKD. The CDR3 region has the DNA TGTGCCATCAGTGAGATCCAGGGGCCTGAAAAACTGTTTTTT. It encodes CAISEIQGPEKLFF.

The CDR3 DNA reads TGTGCCAGCTCCAAGAGACCGGGACTAGCGGGAGTACCGGGAGAGCAGTACTTC. It encodes CASSKRPGLAGVPGEQYF. The chain combines TRBV28 with TRBJ2-7, with TRBD2 matching 14 bases. Germline V CDR1 and CDR2: MDHEN, SYDVKM. After removal of 8 bases from V and 7 bases from J, the junction contained 19 bases not matched to a gene. This CDR3 has 18 amino acids.

V gene TRBV5-8 combines with J gene TRBJ1-1, with TRBD1 identical over 7 bases. The junction had 3 bases not matched to a gene; V was cut back by 4 bases and J by 0 bases. Germline assignment: CDR1 SGHTS and CDR2 YDEGEE. CDR3 length: 14 amino acids. CDR3 region: CASSEGTVNTEAFF. The CDR3 DNA sequence: TGTGCCAGCAGCGAGGGGACAGTGAACACTGAAGCTTTCTTT.

About this clone: A read error may explain this, as a much larger clone is one base away. J is TRBJ2-1 and V is TRBV19; no clear D gene. Germline CDR1 and CDR2: LNHDA and SQIVND (reference sequence). There are 13 residues in the CDR3. V was trimmed by 7 bases and J by 6 bases, leaving 13 bases between them. This CDR3 reads CASTEKRSNEQFF. Here the CDR3 DNA reads TGTGCCAGTACTGAAAAGAGGAGCAATGAGCAGTTCTTC.

This sequence joins TRBV9 and TRBJ2-7; D is perhaps TRBD1 (5 bases). V was trimmed by 3 bases and J by 3 bases, leaving 19 bases between them. Germline-derived CDR1 and CDR2 are SGDLS and YYNGEE. The CDR3 has 16 residues. The CDR3 DNA reads as TGTGCCAGCAGCGGGTCCACTGGGGCGACGGTCTACGAGCAGTACTTC. This translates into CASSGSTGATVYEQYF.

This clone has just one count. The V gene is TRBV9, the J gene TRBJ1-1; D may be TRBD1 (6 bases). Trimming stripped 0 bases from V and 1 base from J, with 7 bases between. The CDR3 has 14 residues. Germline V CDR1 and CDR2: SGDLS, YYNGEE. As DNA, the CDR3 is TGTGCCAGCAGCGTAGAAGGGGGGAACACTGAAGCTTTCTTT. It is translated as CASSVEGGNTEAFF.